These 26 T cell receptor beta chains were sequenced from one sample in a study of OX40 agonist ivuxolimab in advanced cancers. Clones were sequenced by immunoSEQ multiplex PCR, and TCRdb holds only the in-frame ones, with some missing. In the table there are under 85,000 clones, under 80% of which are singletons. The sample consisted of CD4+ or CD8+ T cells sorted from blood, taken in a trial of the OX40 agonist ivuxolimab. These receptors all stem from an adult with an advanced solid tumor such as melanoma, head and neck, liver or kidney cancer.

Written as DNA, the CDR3 is TGTGCCAGCAGCGAGTCCGGGACACTCTATAACTATGGCTACACCTTC. Translating it yields CASSESGTLYNYGYTF. The rearrangement uses TRBV5-6 and TRBJ1-2; weak D call: TRBD1 (6 bases). This CDR3 is 16 amino acids long. Germline assignment: CDR1 SGHDT and CDR2 YYEEEE. Trimming removed 4 bases at V and 1 base at J, with 17 bases between.

The rearrangement uses TRBV7-3 and TRBJ2-7; either TRBD1 or TRBD2 may supply D (6 bases each). The V gene lost 6 bases and the J gene lost 5 bases, with 17 bases spanning the gap. CDR1 is SGHTA and CDR2 is FQGTGA in the germline V gene. The CDR3 is 14 residues long. DNA for the CDR3: TGTGCCAGCAGTCCGAAGGGGGGTATGAACGAGCAGTACTTC. It is translated as CASSPKGGMNEQYF.

This clone was recorded once. The chain has TRBV11-3 and TRBJ2-3; the D is unclear. V was cut by 5 bases and J by 0 bases, with 15 bases left in between. Germline loops: CDR1 SGHNT, CDR2 YENEEA. This CDR3 has 16 residues. CDR3 residues: CASSADSGLSTDTQYF. The CDR3 DNA follows: TGTGCCAGCAGCGCAGACTCAGGCCTTAGCACAGATACGCAGTATTTT. The entire variable domain, with the rest obtained from reference TRBV11-3 and TRBJ2-3, is as follows: EAGVVQSPRYKIIEKKQPVAFWCNPISGHNTLYWYLQNLGQGPELLIRYENEEAVDDSQLPKDRFSAERLKGVDSTLKIQPAELGDSAVYLCASSADSGLSTDTQYFGPGTRLTVL.

The J gene is TRBJ2-3, the V gene TRBV11-2; 7 bases match TRBD1. The junction had 6 bases not matched to a gene; V was cut back by 0 bases and J by 6 bases. The CDR3 is 15 residues long. Germline V gives CDR1 SGHAT, CDR2 FQNNGV. This chain's CDR3 is CASSLDGGQTDTQYF. The DNA of the CDR3 is TGTGCCAGCAGCTTAGATGGGGGACAGACGGATACGCAGTATTTT.

V gene TRBV11-2 combines with J gene TRBJ2-7; TRBD1 matches 8 bases. Germline assignment: CDR1 SGHAT and CDR2 FQNNGV. V trimming: 2 bases; J trimming: 0 bases; junction bases outside the gene matches: 6. The CDR3 contains 16 residues. The CDR3 nucleotides are TGTGCCAGCAGCTTATCGATCGGACAGGGCTCCTACGAGCAGTACTTC. This gives the protein CASSLSIGQGSYEQYF.

This clone has only one observation. The chain is built from TRBV5-1 and TRBJ1-5; D ambiguous. The germline V gene encodes CDR1 SGHRS and CDR2 YFSETQ. The CDR3 spans 15 residues. Deletions cut 2 bases from V and 0 bases from J, with 9 bases between. CDR3 loop: CASSLEGASNQPQHF. The CDR3 DNA reads TGCGCCAGCAGCTTAGAAGGAGCTAGCAATCAGCCCCAGCATTTT. Filled out from reference TRBV5-1 and TRBJ1-5, the complete variable domain reads KAGVTQTPRYLIKTRGQQVTLSCSPISGHRSVSWYQQTPGQGLQFLFEYFSETQRNKGNFPGRFSGRQFSNSRSEMNVSTLELGDSALYLCASSLEGASNQPQHFGDGTRLSIL.

The genes are TRBV29-1 and TRBJ2-7, with 7 nucleotides matching TRBD1. The CDR3 has 13 amino acids. The germline V gene encodes CDR1 SQVTM and CDR2 ANQGSEA. J gave up 2 bases and V 4 bases, and 5 bases lay outside the gene matches. CDR3 in amino acids: CSVGQGGAYEQYF. The CDR3 nucleotides read TGCAGCGTTGGACAGGGTGGGGCCTACGAGCAGTACTTC.

This clone has a handful of counts. The chain is built from TRBV7-6 and TRBJ2-7, with D hard to call. The CDR3 runs to 14 residues. V was cut by 1 base and J by 2 bases, with 9 bases left in between. Looked up from germline, CDR1 is SGHVS and CDR2 is FNYEAQ. CDR3 in amino acids: CASSLDGATYEQYF. The CDR3 region has the DNA TGTGCCAGCAGCTTAGACGGAGCTACCTACGAGCAGTACTTC. The variable domain in full, with the rest retrieved from reference TRBV7-6 and TRBJ2-7, is GAGVSQSPRYKVTKRGQDVALRCDPISGHVSLYWYRQALGQGPEFLTYFNYEAQQDKSGLPNDRFSAERPEGSISTLTIQRTEQRDSAMYRCASSLDGATYEQYFGPGTRLTVT.

This clone was detected only once. The chain carries TRBV13 and TRBJ1-4; D uncertain. The germline CDR1 and CDR2 sequences are PRHDT and FYEKMQ (reference sequence). V lost 2 bases to trimming and J lost 5 bases, with 9 bases between them. CDR3 length equals 14 residues. CDR3 sequence reads: CASSLNGINEKLFF. The CDR3 bases are TGTGCCAGCAGCTTAAACGGGATCAATGAAAAACTGTTTTTT.

This chain joins TRBV5-1 and TRBJ1-1; TRBD1 agrees at 8 bases. This CDR3 has 14 amino acids. The J segment lost 4 bases and the V segment lost 3 bases, leaving 5 bases of the junction unmatched. Germline V gives CDR1 SGHRS, CDR2 YFSETQ. The DNA for the CDR3 is TGCGCCAGCAGCTATACCACAGGGGGCACTGAAGCTTTCTTT. This translates into CASSYTTGGTEAFF.

The chain employs TRBV6-5 and TRBJ2-7; no clear D. Looked up from germline, CDR1 is MNHEY and CDR2 is SVGAGI. The CDR3 length is 14 residues. Trimming pared 0 bases from V and 3 bases from J, leaving 9 bases between. Written as DNA, the CDR3 is TGTGCCAGCAGTTACTCGGGCAGGCACTACGAGCAGTACTTC. Residues: CASSYSGRHYEQYF.

The V and J genes are TRBV30 and TRBJ2-2; 7 bases match TRBD1. The V gene end was trimmed by 0 bases and the J gene end by 6 bases; junction bases not matched to a gene: 7. The germline gives CDR1 GTSNPN, CDR2 SVGIG (reference sequence). The CDR3 covers 15 residues. The DNA of the CDR3 is TGTGCCTGGAGTGTACGCAGGGGGTTGGCCGGGGAGCTGTTTTTT. Protein product: CAWSVRRGLAGELFF.

The V gene is TRBV28, the J gene TRBJ2-7; no clear D. V gave up 6 bases and J gave up 4 bases, with 4 bases separating them. CDR1 is MDHEN and CDR2 is SYDVKM in the germline V gene. This CDR3 spans 10 amino acids. The CDR3 loop is CASRGYEQYF. The CDR3 bases are TGTGCCAGCAGGGGATACGAGCAGTACTTC.

This chain uses TRBV5-5 with TRBJ2-1, with 7 positions matching TRBD2. The V segment lost 3 bases and the J segment 0 bases; nucleotides outside the gene matches: 12. The CDR3 is 18 amino acids. Germline CDR1 and CDR2: SGHKS and YYEKEE (reference sequence). CDR3 DNA: TGTGCCAGCAGCTACCGTGGGGGGGAACCAGGCTCCTACAATGAGCAGTTCTTC. The encoded protein is CASSYRGGEPGSYNEQFF.

The chain employs TRBV21-1 and TRBJ2-5; the tabulated D call, TRBD2, remains unverified against the DNA. TRBV21-1 is an annotated pseudogene. The CDR3 consists of 13 residues. CDR3 nucleotide sequence: TGTGCCAGCAGCTCCCGGGGGGAAGAGACCCAGTACTTC. It codes for CASSSRGEETQYF.

The chain is built from TRBV5-4 and TRBJ2-5; the match to TRBD2 covers 10 bases. CDR3 size: 14 residues. Germline loops: CDR1 SGHNT, CDR2 YYREEE (reference sequence). Trimming cost V 2 bases and J 5 bases; bases outside gene matches: 3. The DNA of the CDR3 is TGTGCCAGCAGCTTACCTAGCGGGGGTGAGACCCAGTACTTC. Translated, it gives CASSLPSGGETQYF. Full variable domain (outside the CDR3, taken from reference TRBV5-4 and TRBJ2-5): ETGVTQSPTHLIKTRGQQVTLRCSSQSGHNTVSWYQQALGQGPQFIFQYYREEENGRGNFPPRFSGLQFPNYSSELNVNALELDDSALYLCASSLPSGGETQYFGPGTRLLVL.

The V and J genes are TRBV11-3 and TRBJ2-3; 10 bases fit TRBD2. There are 16 residues in the CDR3. The germline V gene has CDR1 SGHNT and CDR2 YENEEA. V dropped 1 base and J dropped 1; count of bases not matched to a gene: 2. The CDR3 nucleotides are TGTGCCAGCAGCTTAGGGACTAGCGGACGCACAGATACGCAGTATTTT. The encoded protein is CASSLGTSGRTDTQYF.

The CDR3 spells CASSNRDLADEQYF. The CDR3 DNA follows: TGTGCCAGCAGCAACCGGGACTTGGCAGACGAGCAGTACTTC. The V and J genes are TRBV13 and TRBJ2-7; possible D gene TRBD2, 6 bases. V dropped 5 bases and J dropped 5 bases, with 16 bases sitting between them. This CDR3 comprises 14 residues. Looked up from germline, CDR1 is PRHDT and CDR2 is FYEKMQ (reference sequence).

This clone showed up just once. The genes are TRBV12-5 and TRBJ2-2; D is undetermined. V gave up 1 base and J gave up 6 bases, with 0 bases separating them. In germline, CDR1 is LGHNT, CDR2 FRNRAP. The CDR3 is made up of 11 amino acids. In DNA, the CDR3 is TGTGCTAGTGGTTTGGCCGGGGAGCTGTTTTTT. This gives the protein CASGLAGELFF.

This chain links TRBV4-1 with TRBJ1-4; D may be TRBD1 (5 bases). Per germline, CDR1 MGHRA and CDR2 YSYEKL. The CDR3 totals 16 residues. Trimming removed 6 bases from V and 0 bases from J, with 14 bases in between. CDR3 DNA: TGCGCCAGCAGTCCCGGACATAAAGCAACTAATGAAAAACTGTTTTTT. Protein product: CASSPGHKATNEKLFF.

V gene TRBV5-6 combines with J gene TRBJ1-5, with 7 bases that match TRBD1. There are 18 residues in the CDR3. CDR1 and CDR2 (germline): SGHDT, YYEEEE. J was trimmed by 4 bases and V by 3 bases; bases with no gene match: 16. The CDR3 nucleotides read TGTGCCAGCAGCTCCTTGGGGGTAACAGGGGACACGAATCAGCCCCAGCATTTT. Protein product: CASSSLGVTGDTNQPQHF.

This clone appeared a single time. This specimen includes other DNA sequences encoding the same CDR3. This chain connects TRBV7-6 to TRBJ1-1; possible D gene TRBD1, 6 bases. CDR1 SGHVS and CDR2 FNYEAQ come from the germline V gene. Trimming cost V 5 bases and J 6 bases, with 13 bases left between them. This CDR3 contains 13 residues. The DNA of the CDR3 is TGTGCCAGCAGCGGCTACAGGGTTTCTGAAGCTTTCTTT. As protein: CASSGYRVSEAFF.

The V call is TRBV7-8, the J call TRBJ2-7; the match to TRBD2 covers 13 bases. V was pared by 0 bases and J by 2 bases, with 1 base of the junction left unmatched. Germline V CDR1 and CDR2: SGHVS, FQNEAQ. The CDR3 totals 16 residues. The CDR3 sequence: CASSLATSGGAYEQYF. The CDR3 bases are TGTGCCAGCAGCTTAGCCACTAGCGGGGGGGCCTACGAGCAGTACTTC.

The chain couples TRBV27 to TRBJ2-3; TRBD2 is a possible D gene (7 bases). The V end was cut by 6 bases, the J end by 2 bases, with 18 bases between. The CDR3 covers 16 residues. Germline CDR1 is MNHEY and CDR2 is SMNVEV (reference sequence). Here the CDR3 DNA reads TGTGCCAGCAGGCCCCACGGGGGGCCAGACACAGATACGCAGTATTTT. This gives the protein CASRPHGGPDTDTQYF.

The V call is TRBV21-1, the J call TRBJ2-7; the table's TRBD1 call for D was not verified on the DNA. TRBV21-1 is listed as a pseudogene. The CDR3 spans 16 residues. CDR3 loop: CASSKKGVFSSYEQYF. DNA of the CDR3: TGTGCCAGCAGCAAAAAGGGGGTGTTTAGCTCCTACGAGCAGTACTTC.

The chain uses TRBV7-3 and TRBJ1-1, with unresolved D. Germline-derived CDR1 and CDR2 are SGHTA and FQGTGA. Between the trimmed V and J ends, which lost 1 base and 6 bases, there was a span of 6 bases. CDR3 length equals 12 residues. The CDR3 DNA sequence: TGTGCCAGCAGCTTAAGTGGGGCTGAAGCTTTCTTT. Its protein is CASSLSGAEAFF.